The TCR beta chain described here comes from a study of blood T cell repertoires in COVID-19 (dated by TCRdb to 2018 to 2021). With regard to the full study: Samples covering the acute and convalescent phases of COVID-19 were provided by collaborators in the United States, Italy and Spain. The prospective study material was composed of cDNA or gDNA derived from T cells, B-cell-depleted T cells, or PBMCs. Subjects who had been exposed to COVID-19, were actively infected with it, or had recovered from it provided the deeply sampled blood TCRbeta repertoires that made up the dataset. The repertoires were released in a freely available public database meant as a resource for research on the immune response to SARS-CoV-2. Samples were obtained from the ongoing ImmuneRACE study (first 160 participants) and from about 1,300 subjects provided by 6 global collaborators. A de-identified subject ID, COVID-19 status, age in years and sex were almost always included in the sample metadata. HLA class I and class II types, where available, came from metadata supplied by the sample provider rather than from assay-based typing.

As concerns this clone: No antigen is known for it. Per-base quality was not reported, and no clone a single base away is much larger than it.

Whole blood was collected in K2EDTA tubes by collaborating institutions according to the institutions' own protocols. Collaborator samples were shipped for TCRbeta analysis as frozen whole blood, isolated PBMCs, or DNA extracted from either sample type. The immunoSEQ Assay, a bias-controlled multiplex PCR, was used to amplify TCRbeta CDR3 regions from genomic DNA. The source study handled its data this way. The number of nucleated cells in each sample was estimated from the amplification of reference gene primers within the assay. To quantify the absolute abundance of each unique TCRbeta CDR3 rearrangement, sequence reads were collapsed and filtered. For each sample, productive Simpson clonality was calculated by taking the square root of Simpson's diversity index across productive rearrangements. The source is immuneACCESS, and TCRdb retained only in-frame sequences with V and J called. Part of the clones is not carried over; for the studies checked, unresolved V genes explain less than half of this, and the remainder is unexplained. Clone size and the V and J calls come from that table; the DNA yielded D and trimming. Here the sample has about 120,000 clones; 86% occur a single time. Of the sample, about 4.5% falls within the top ten clones.

The study at large found these results: Clinical and demographic metadata were provided uncurated, with the amount varying by source and participant.

CDR3 length: 15 amino acids, cysteine to phenylalanine. The CDR3 DNA has 45 bases and is translated from base 1. Via the germline V gene (reference sequence), CDR1 is LNHDA and CDR2 SQIVND. V is trimmed back by 5 bases and J by 5 bases, and the junction contains 9 bases that no gene match accounts for. Material: peripheral blood. The chain was built from TRBV19 and TRBJ1-5; TRBD1 aligns with 7 central bases. The sequence derives from a man aged 40-50 years with acute or convalescent COVID-19. The CDR3 region: CASSQARGSDQPQHF. Here is the DNA: TGTGCCAGTAGTCAAGCCAGGGGGTCGGATCAGCCCCAGCATTTT.